This TCR beta chain came from a study of graft-versus-host responses after intestinal transplantation. Study-wide background: Each transplant was multivisceral, liver-intestinal, or isolated intestinal.

Researchers placed 200,000 CFSE-labeled responder cells in culture with 200,000 irradiated, violet-dye-labeled stimulator cells. Generated by immunoSEQ multiplex PCR, the TCRdb table keeps only in-frame clones and is missing some. The repertoire holds roughly 5,000 clones, with about 26% as singletons. The study, taken as a whole, reports: GvH clones appeared in recipient marrow, some first in ileum or blood.

In its sample, this clone is medium-sized. The TCR sequence derives from a human patient who was an organ donor for intestinal transplantation. Sequenced here: alloreactive CD8+ T cells from a mixed lymphocyte reaction culture, sampled before transplantation. Subset specified: CFSE-low proliferating T cells sorted from roughly 6-day pre-transplant mixed lymphocyte reaction (GvH or HvG direction).

In DNA, the CDR3 is TGTGCCAGCAGCAGCCTGTCGACAGGAAACACCGGGGAGCTGTTTTTT. This translates into CASSSLSTGNTGELFF. The chain carries TRBV7-8 and TRBJ2-2; D is perhaps TRBD1 (6 bases). V lost 5 bases and J lost 2, with 15 bases in between. The germline CDR1 and CDR2 sequences are SGHVS and FQNEAQ. The CDR3 covers 16 residues. The variable domain in full, with the rest retrieved from reference TRBV7-8 and TRBJ2-2, is GAGVSQSPRYKVAKRGQDVALRCDPISGHVSLFWYQQALGQGPEFLTYFQNEAQLDKSGLPSDRFFAERPEGSVSTLKIQRTQQEDSAVYLCASSSLSTGNTGELFFGEGSRLTVL.